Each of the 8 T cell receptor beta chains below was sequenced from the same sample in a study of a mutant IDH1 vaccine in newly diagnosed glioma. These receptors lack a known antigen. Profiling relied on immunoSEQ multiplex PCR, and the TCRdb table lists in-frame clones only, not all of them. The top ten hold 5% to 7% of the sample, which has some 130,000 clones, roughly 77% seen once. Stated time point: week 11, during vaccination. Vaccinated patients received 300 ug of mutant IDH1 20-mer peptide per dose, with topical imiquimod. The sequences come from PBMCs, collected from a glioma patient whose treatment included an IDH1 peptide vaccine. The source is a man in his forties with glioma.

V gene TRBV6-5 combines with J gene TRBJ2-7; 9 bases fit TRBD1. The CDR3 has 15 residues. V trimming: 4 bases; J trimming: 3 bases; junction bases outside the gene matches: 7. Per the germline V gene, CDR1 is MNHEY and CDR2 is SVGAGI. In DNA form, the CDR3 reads TGTGCCAGCAGTTCGATTTCGGGACAGGGCTACGAGCAGTACTTC. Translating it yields CASSSISGQGYEQYF.

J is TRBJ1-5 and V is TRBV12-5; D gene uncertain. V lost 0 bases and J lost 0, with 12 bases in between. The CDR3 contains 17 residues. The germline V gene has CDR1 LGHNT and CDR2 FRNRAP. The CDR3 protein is CASGLVVRGYSNQPQHF. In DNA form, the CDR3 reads TGTGCTAGTGGTTTGGTTGTCCGCGGTTATAGCAATCAGCCCCAGCATTTT.

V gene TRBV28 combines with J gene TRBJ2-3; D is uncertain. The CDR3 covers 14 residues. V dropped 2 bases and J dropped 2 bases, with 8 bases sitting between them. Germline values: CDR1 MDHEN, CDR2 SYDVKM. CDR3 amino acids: CASSLAVSTDTQYF. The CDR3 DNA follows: TGTGCCAGCAGTTTAGCAGTCTCCACAGATACGCAGTATTTT.

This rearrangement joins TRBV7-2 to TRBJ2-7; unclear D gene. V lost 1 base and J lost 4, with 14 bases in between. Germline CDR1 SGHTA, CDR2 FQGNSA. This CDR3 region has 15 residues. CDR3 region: CASSLGRLPLYEQYF. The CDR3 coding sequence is TGTGCCAGCAGCTTAGGACGTCTCCCTCTTTACGAGCAGTACTTC.

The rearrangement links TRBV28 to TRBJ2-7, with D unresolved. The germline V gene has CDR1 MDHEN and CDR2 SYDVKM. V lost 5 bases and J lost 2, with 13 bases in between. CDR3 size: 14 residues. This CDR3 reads CASSPDLRPYEQYF. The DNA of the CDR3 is TGTGCCAGCAGTCCCGACCTGCGGCCCTACGAGCAGTACTTC. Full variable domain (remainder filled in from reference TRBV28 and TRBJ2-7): DVKVTQSSRYLVKRTGEKVFLECVQDMDHENMFWYRQDPGLGLRLIYFSYDVKMKEKGDIPEGYSVSREKKERFSLILESASTNQTSMYLCASSPDLRPYEQYFGPGTRLTVT.

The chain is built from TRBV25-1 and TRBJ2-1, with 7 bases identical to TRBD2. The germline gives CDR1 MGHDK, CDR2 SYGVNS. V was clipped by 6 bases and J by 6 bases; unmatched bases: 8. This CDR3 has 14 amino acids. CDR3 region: CASRKGGGSNEQFF. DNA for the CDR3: TGTGCCAGCAGAAAGGGCGGGGGAAGCAATGAGCAGTTCTTC.

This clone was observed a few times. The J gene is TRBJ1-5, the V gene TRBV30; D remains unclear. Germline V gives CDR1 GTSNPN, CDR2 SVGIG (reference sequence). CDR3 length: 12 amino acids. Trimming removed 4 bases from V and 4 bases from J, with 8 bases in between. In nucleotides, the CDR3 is TGTGCCTGGAAGAAGGGAAATCAGCCCCAGCATTTT. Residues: CAWKKGNQPQHF.

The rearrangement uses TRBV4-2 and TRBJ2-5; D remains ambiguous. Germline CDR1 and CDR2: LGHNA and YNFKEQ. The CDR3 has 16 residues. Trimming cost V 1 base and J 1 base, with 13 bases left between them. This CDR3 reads CASSQATLLGQETQYF. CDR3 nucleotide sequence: TGTGCCAGCAGCCAAGCAACCCTCCTGGGCCAAGAGACCCAGTACTTC.